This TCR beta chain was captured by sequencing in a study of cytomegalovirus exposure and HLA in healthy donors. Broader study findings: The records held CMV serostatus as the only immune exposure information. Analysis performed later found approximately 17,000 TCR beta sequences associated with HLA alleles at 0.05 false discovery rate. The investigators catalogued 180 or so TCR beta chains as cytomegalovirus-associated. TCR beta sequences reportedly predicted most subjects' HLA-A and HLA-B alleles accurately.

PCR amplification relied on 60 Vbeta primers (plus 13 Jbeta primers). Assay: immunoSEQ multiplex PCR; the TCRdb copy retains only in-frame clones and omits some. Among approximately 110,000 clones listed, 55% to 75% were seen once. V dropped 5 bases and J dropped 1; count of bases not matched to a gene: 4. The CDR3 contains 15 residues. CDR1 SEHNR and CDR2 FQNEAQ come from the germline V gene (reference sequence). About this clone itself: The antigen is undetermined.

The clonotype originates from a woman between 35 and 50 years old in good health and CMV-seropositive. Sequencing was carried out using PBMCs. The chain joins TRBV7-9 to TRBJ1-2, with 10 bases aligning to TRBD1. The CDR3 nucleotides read TGTGCCAGCAGCCTGTGGACAGGGGGTAACTATGGCTACACCTTC. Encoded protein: CASSLWTGGNYGYTF.